The next 23 T cell receptor beta chains were all read from a single sample in a study of T cells in Graves' hyperthyroidism and ophthalmopathy. RNA transcripts yielded amplified TCR beta CDR3 regions. The HTBI set primed first-round TCR CDR3 RT-PCR. TCRdb fed the multiplex PCR reads into MiXCR, producing one record per CDR3 protein. The table records fewer than 350,000 distinct CDR3 sequences, about 14% of them present only once. The sample taken for sequencing was blood. The receptors were gathered from a woman in her twenties or thirties with Graves' hyperthyroidism that later progressed to Graves' ophthalmopathy.

This clonotype showed up many times. This chain uses TRBV19 with TRBJ2-1; 11 positions agree with TRBD2. The J segment lost 7 bases and the V segment lost 9 bases, leaving 5 bases of the junction unmatched. Germline CDR1 is LNHDA and CDR2 is SQIVND (reference sequence). The CDR3 is 13 amino acids. The DNA of the CDR3 is TGTGCCAGCAGACTAGCGGGAACGAATGAGCAGTTCTTC. Amino acids: CASRLAGTNEQFF. Looking up the rest from reference TRBV19 and TRBJ2-1 gives the full variable domain: DGGITQSPKYLFRKEGQNVTLSCEQNLNHDAMYWYRQDPGQGLRLIYYSQIVNDFQKGDIAEGYSVSREKKESFPLTVTSAQKNPTAFYLCASRLAGTNEQFFGPGTRLTVL.

This clonotype has at least ten counts. The J gene is TRBJ2-1, the V gene TRBV27; 13 nucleotides agree with TRBD2. Germline loops: CDR1 MNHEY, CDR2 SMNVEV (reference sequence). This CDR3 region has 16 residues. Trimming cost V 7 bases and J 5 bases; bases outside gene matches: 8. CDR3 coding DNA: TGTGCCAGCATCCCCCTTGGGACTAGCGGGAACAATGAGCAGTTCTTC. Residues: CASIPLGTSGNNEQFF.

This clonotype was found many times. The V gene is TRBV28, the J gene TRBJ2-3; 10 bases map to TRBD2. CDR3 size: 13 residues. J gave up 5 bases and V 8 bases, and 4 bases lay outside the gene matches. Germline CDR1 MDHEN, CDR2 SYDVKM. The CDR3 DNA reads as TGTGCCAGCTGGGCTAGCGGGAGAGATACGCAGTATTTT. Amino acid sequence: CASWASGRDTQYF.

About this clonotype: This clone may be a read error of a much larger clone one base away. The chain combines TRBV27 with TRBJ2-1, with 12 positions matching TRBD2. The CDR3 length is 16 residues. V was clipped by 5 bases and J by 9 bases; unmatched bases: 11. Germline V gene sequence: CDR1 MNHEY, CDR2 SMNVEV (reference sequence). CDR3 protein: CASSDVRLAGDGEQFF. CDR3 in DNA: TGTGCCAGCAGTGACGTTAGACTAGCGGGAGACGGTGAGCAGTTCTTC.

This chain uses TRBV9 with TRBJ2-1, with 11 positions matching TRBD2. Germline CDR1 and CDR2: SGDLS and YYNGEE. V lost 2 bases, J lost 8 bases, and 9 bases stayed unmatched. The CDR3 totals 16 residues. The CDR3 spells CASSVGTSGQIDEQFF. The CDR3 region has the DNA TGTGCCAGCAGCGTCGGGACTAGCGGTCAGATTGATGAGCAGTTCTTC.

This clonotype was picked up many times. J is TRBJ1-5 and V is TRBV28, with D possibly matching TRBD1 (6 bases). The V end was cut by 5 bases, the J end by 2 bases, with 25 bases between. The CDR3 contains 19 residues. Germline-derived CDR1 and CDR2 are MDHEN and SYDVKM. The CDR3 DNA reads as TGTGCCAGCAGTGCTTATCCGGGACACAGGCGGACAGGCAATCAGCCCCAGCATTTT. Translated, it gives CASSAYPGHRRTGNQPQHF.

The table lists this clonotype with a few counts. The rearrangement uses TRBV2 and TRBJ1-3, with D hard to call. The length of the CDR3 is 11 residues. Germline V gene lookup returns CDR1 SNHLY and CDR2 FYNNEI. V was trimmed by 8 bases and J by 2 bases, leaving 4 bases between them. The CDR3 DNA follows: TGTGCCAGCTCCACTGGAAACACCATATATTTT. Encoded protein: CASSTGNTIYF.

This clonotype was detected ten times or more. The V gene is TRBV27, the J gene TRBJ2-3, with a tentative D call TRBD2 (6 bases). Per germline, CDR1 MNHEY and CDR2 SMNVEV (reference sequence). Trimming took 5 bases from V and 7 from J, leaving 10 bases between them. The CDR3 length is 12 residues. Here the CDR3 DNA reads TGTGCCAGCAGTAAGGGAGGTTATACGCAGTATTTT. Translation: CASSKGGYTQYF.

This clonotype has at least ten counts. The chain uses TRBV11-1 and TRBJ2-3, with TRBD1 identical over 7 bases. The V gene end was trimmed by 2 bases and the J gene end by 6 bases; junction bases not matched to a gene: 5. The germline V gene has CDR1 SGHAT and CDR2 FQDESV (reference sequence). The CDR3 is made up of 14 amino acids. CDR3 sequence reads: CASSLWQGVDTQYF. The CDR3 DNA sequence: TGTGCCAGCAGCTTATGGCAGGGGGTGGATACGCAGTATTTT.

This clonotype was seen many times. The chain joins TRBV3-1 to TRBJ1-5; tentatively, D is TRBD1 (5 bases). From germline, CDR1 is LGHDT and CDR2 YNNKEL (reference sequence). This CDR3 has 15 amino acids. The V end lost 2 bases, the J end lost 2 bases, and 10 bases lay between the germline ends. This CDR3 is CASSQQGEGNQPQHF. Here the CDR3 DNA reads TGTGCCAGCAGCCAACAGGGAGAGGGCAATCAGCCCCAGCATTTT.

This chain links TRBV12-3 or TRBV12-4 with TRBJ1-6; a possible D gene is TRBD1 (5 bases). CDR3 length: 11 amino acids. The V end was cut by 1 base, the J end by 16 bases, with 8 bases between. The CDR3 protein is CASSLGGVLHF. DNA of the CDR3: TGTGCCAGCAGTTTAGGGGGGGTACTCCACTTT.

This clonotype was picked up one time. A much larger clonotype is one base distant, so this may be a read error. The rearrangement uses TRBV20-1 and TRBJ2-7, with 10 bases that match TRBD1. The CDR3 runs to 13 residues. Trimming removed 6 bases from V and 5 bases from J; junction bases left unmatched: 7. The germline CDR1 and CDR2 sequences are DFQATT and SNEGSKA (reference sequence). The CDR3 DNA follows: TGCAGTGCCCCCAGGACAGGGGGGCACGAGCAGTACTTC. Its protein is CSAPRTGGHEQYF.

Only a few counts were recorded for this clonotype. The gene calls are TRBV4-3 and TRBJ2-1, with D maybe TRBD2 (6 bases). The length of the CDR3 is 17 residues. The germline V gene has CDR1 LGHNA and CDR2 YSLEER. Trimming removed 0 bases at V and 8 bases at J, with 20 bases between. CDR3 nucleotide sequence: TGCGCCAGCAGCCAAGAGATAGCGGCCGCCGGGCCAGATGAGCAGTTCTTC. It specifies CASSQEIAAAGPDEQFF.

In this sample, this clonotype turned up many times. The chain joins TRBV28 to TRBJ2-5, with D perhaps assigned TRBD1 or TRBD2 (5 bases each). This CDR3 is 16 amino acids long. From germline, CDR1 is MDHEN and CDR2 SYDVKM. Trimming took 5 bases from V and 4 from J, leaving 20 bases between them. Here the CDR3 reads CASSGVFGAVLETQYF. The CDR3 DNA is TGTGCCAGCAGTGGCGTATTCGGGGCGGTACTAGAGACCCAGTACTTC.

This clonotype was observed once. Mismatch with germline at one junction end may stem from a read error. The CDR3 sequence: CASSYGTGGYEHYF. The CDR3 coding sequence is TGCGCCAGCAGCTACGGGACAGGGGGTTACGAGCACTACTTC. The chain uses TRBV4-1 and TRBJ2-7; 11 bases line up with TRBD1. There are 14 residues in the CDR3. Germline CDR1 reads MGHRA; CDR2 reads YSYEKL.

This clonotype was picked up a small number of times. The gene calls are TRBV9 and TRBJ2-1; D ambiguous. This CDR3 contains 13 residues. Germline CDR1 reads SGDLS; CDR2 reads YYNGEE. Trimming left V 0 bases short and J 9 bases short, with 10 bases between. The CDR3 sequence is CASSVAWGTEQFF. CDR3 sequence (DNA): TGTGCCAGCAGCGTAGCTTGGGGTACTGAGCAGTTCTTC. Full variable domain (rest looked up from reference TRBV9 and TRBJ2-1): DSGVTQTPKHLITATGQRVTLRCSPRSGDLSVYWYQQSLDQGLQFLIQYYNGEERAKGNILERFSAQQFPDLHSELNLSSLELGDSALYFCASSVAWGTEQFFGPGTRLTVL.

This clonotype appeared many times. Here the CDR3 DNA reads TGTGCCAGCAGGCCAGCCGGGACAGGGTATTCAACTAATGAAAAACTGTTTTTT. Its translation is CASRPAGTGYSTNEKLFF. The chain links TRBV28 to TRBJ1-4, with 9 bases identical to TRBD1. There are 18 residues in the CDR3. Germline V gives CDR1 MDHEN, CDR2 SYDVKM. With V trimmed by 6 bases and J by 0 bases, 11 bases remained unmatched.

This clonotype was seen ten or more times. The chain recombines TRBV10-3 with TRBJ2-1, with D maybe TRBD2 (5 bases). CDR3 size: 12 residues. Trimming took 0 bases from V and 10 from J, leaving 7 bases between them. Germline lookup yields CDR1 ENHRY and CDR2 SYGVKD. The CDR3 DNA reads TGTGCCATCAGTGAGTCGAGGGCCGAGCAGTTCTTC. Translating it yields CAISESRAEQFF.

The chain recombines TRBV20-1 with TRBJ2-2; D perhaps matches TRBD2 (6 bases). Trimming cost V 7 bases and J 6 bases, with 12 bases left between them. Per germline, CDR1 DFQATT and CDR2 SNEGSKA (reference sequence). The length of the CDR3 is 12 residues. The CDR3 here is CSGRERAGELFF. For the CDR3, the DNA is TGCAGTGGCCGGGAGAGGGCCGGGGAGCTGTTTTTT.

V and J are TRBV19 and TRBJ2-2, with 12 bases fitting TRBD2. The CDR3 consists of 17 residues. The germline V gene encodes CDR1 LNHDA and CDR2 SQIVND (reference sequence). The J segment lost 4 bases and the V segment lost 1 base, leaving 4 bases of the junction unmatched. CDR3 sequence reads: CASSIGPGLAGTGELFF. As DNA, the CDR3 is TGTGCCAGTAGTATAGGGCCGGGACTAGCGGGCACCGGGGAGCTGTTTTTT.

The rearrangement joins TRBV20-1 to TRBJ1-2, with 11 bases fitting TRBD1. J gave up 1 base and V 3 bases, and 4 bases lay outside the gene matches. Germline values: CDR1 DFQATT, CDR2 SNEGSKA (reference sequence). The length of the CDR3 is 15 residues. The CDR3 sequence: CSARRGTGGNYGYTF. The CDR3 nucleotides read TGCAGTGCTAGGAGGGGGACAGGGGGTAACTATGGCTACACCTTC.

This chain connects TRBV7-8 to TRBJ1-2; D ambiguous. CDR1 is SGHVS, CDR2 FQNEAQ, per germline. The CDR3 runs to 15 residues. V dropped 1 base and J dropped 2 bases, with 11 bases sitting between them. The CDR3: CASSLGLGGNYGYTF. The CDR3 DNA is TGTGCCAGCAGCTTAGGTTTAGGAGGAAACTATGGCTACACCTTC.

In its sample, this clonotype was seen many times. This chain uses TRBV7-9 with TRBJ2-3; TRBD2 matches at 10 bases. The V segment lost 5 bases and the J segment 1 base; nucleotides outside the gene matches: 6. Per germline, CDR1 SEHNR and CDR2 FQNEAQ (reference sequence). CDR3 size: 16 residues. The CDR3 DNA is TGTGCCAGCAGCCGCTCCGGACTAGCGGGCACAGATACGCAGTATTTT. This translates into CASSRSGLAGTDTQYF.